The present entry profiles one T cell receptor beta chain with its context. During the collection period, no donor immune events like infections were recorded. The sample originates from a study of identifying expanded T cells in peripheral blood. TCRdb's table, derived via immunoSEQ multiplex PCR, lists solely in-frame clones and lacks some. The sample consists of around 82,000 clones, around 84% of them appearing once. With 5 bases removed from V and 12 bases from J, the gap between germline ends came to 11 bases. The CDR3 sequence is 10 residues long. The germline V gene has CDR1 SEHNR and CDR2 FQNEAQ (reference sequence).

The chain recombines TRBV7-9 with TRBJ2-7; D is uncertain. Sample: blood. The receptor comes from a person aged 18 to 75 in good health. Here the CDR3 reads CASSGKDPYF. The CDR3 bases are TGTGCCAGCAGCGGAAAGGACCCGTACTTC.